This T cell receptor (beta chain) stems from a study of cytomegalovirus exposure and HLA in healthy donors (TCRdb year 2017). Regarding the complete study: According to a later analysis, the roughly 120 validation repertoires were produced on the same platform as the 700 or so repertoires of the first cohort. The study aimed to test whether signatures of past pathogen exposure could be identified by cataloging public T cell receptors. Besides the first cohort of 666 subjects, a separate validation cohort made up of over a hundred different subjects was used. High-throughput TCR immunosequencing, statistical association of individual TCRs with disease status, and machine learning were combined to predict cytomegalovirus infection status.

Donors formed part of the validation cohort, which comprised some 120 subjects and was distinct from the first cohort of some 700 subjects. Libraries were made using the immunoSEQ multiplex PCR assay. As for the original processing: A statistical classification framework was built to diagnose cytomegalovirus status from the catalog of TCR beta chain sequences. The table was pulled from immuneACCESS by TCRdb, which kept in-frame rearrangements only. Such tables lose some clones; where checked, under half of the loss comes from unresolved V genes, and the rest has no known cause. The D gene and trimming were derived from the DNA, and the V and J assignments and clone size from that table. Present in this sample are 200,000 or so clones, more than 75% of which were seen just once. The leading ten clones occupy less than 8.5% of the sample. Study-level results and caveats: A later analysis found that TCRs clustered in the first cohort also tended to co-occur in the roughly 120 validation repertoires, with 94% of cluster scores above 0. Three of the identified cytomegalovirus-associated TCR beta chains were confirmed in vitro to be specific for cytomegalovirus antigens. In both the original and validation cohorts, the classifier was reported to diagnose cytomegalovirus status with high specificity and sensitivity. While some public TCRs were present in many individuals, most TCR sequences turned up only very rarely across donors. In the study, 164 TCR beta chains were listed as associated with cytomegalovirus. A later analysis had no HLA typing for the validation cohort, so co-occurrence there was scored across all 110 or so repertoires. According to the authors, the approach could potentially be generalized to other disease states and immunological phenotypes.

In regard to this clone: Its antigen has not been determined. Within one base of it there is no much larger clone, and no base qualities were kept.

Reading the germline V gene gives CDR1 SGHTS and CDR2 YDEGEE. V was cut back by 1 base and J by 0 bases, leaving a gap of 8 bases between them. The CDR3 runs 15 residues from the cysteine to the phenylalanine. The entry retains the CDR3 DNA only, 45 bases that are in frame from base 1. Sequenced material: PBMCs. Recombination joined TRBV5-8 with TRBJ1-5, with no D gene named confidently. The sequence derives from a man between 18 and 29 years old in good health and CMV-seropositive. The CDR3 reads as follows: CASSLSGDSNQPQHF. In nucleotides, the sequence is TGTGCCAGCAGCTTGAGCGGGGATAGCAATCAGCCCCAGCATTTT. With all but the CDR3 taken from the reference TRBV5-8 and TRBJ1-5 genes, the full variable domain is: EAGVTQSPTHLIKTRGQQATLRCSPISGHTSVYWYQQALGLGLQFLLWYDEGEERNRGNFPPRFSGRQFPNYSSELNVNALELEDSALYLCASSLSGDSNQPQHFGDGTRLSIL.